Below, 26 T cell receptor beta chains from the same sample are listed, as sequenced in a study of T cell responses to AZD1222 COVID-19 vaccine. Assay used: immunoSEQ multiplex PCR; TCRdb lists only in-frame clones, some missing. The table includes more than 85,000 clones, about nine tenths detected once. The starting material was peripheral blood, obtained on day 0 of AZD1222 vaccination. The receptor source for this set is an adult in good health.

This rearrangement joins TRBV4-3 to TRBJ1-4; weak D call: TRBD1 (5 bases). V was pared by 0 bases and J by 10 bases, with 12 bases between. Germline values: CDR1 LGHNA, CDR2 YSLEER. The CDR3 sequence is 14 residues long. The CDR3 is CASSQDPGGGKLFF. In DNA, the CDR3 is TGCGCCAGCAGCCAAGATCCCGGTGGGGGAAAACTGTTTTTT.

CDR3 protein: CASSPLTGTYEQYF. DNA for the CDR3: TGTGCCAGCTCACCACTGACAGGGACCTACGAGCAGTACTTC. V and J are TRBV18 and TRBJ2-7; 7 bases are shared with TRBD1. Germline CDR1 reads KGHSH; CDR2 reads LQKENI. The CDR3 contains 14 residues. Trimming at V came to 1 base and at J to 2 bases, leaving 2 bases not matched to a gene.

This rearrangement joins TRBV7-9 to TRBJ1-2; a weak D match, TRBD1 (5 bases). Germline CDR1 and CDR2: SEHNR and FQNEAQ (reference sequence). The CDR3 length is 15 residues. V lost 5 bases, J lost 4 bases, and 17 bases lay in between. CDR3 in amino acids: CASSPAGGEIYGYTF. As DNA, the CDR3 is TGTGCCAGCAGCCCAGCGGGGGGGGAGATCTATGGCTACACCTTC.

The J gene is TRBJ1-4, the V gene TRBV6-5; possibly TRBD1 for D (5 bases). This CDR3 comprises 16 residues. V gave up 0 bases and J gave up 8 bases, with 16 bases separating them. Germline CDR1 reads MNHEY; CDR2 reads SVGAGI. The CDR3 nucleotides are TGTGCCAGCAGTTACTCCCCGGGGGAGGCGGGCGAAAAACTGTTTTTT. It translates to CASSYSPGEAGEKLFF.

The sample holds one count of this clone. The CDR3 DNA reads as TGTGCCAGCAGAAAGGGGGGGCTGTTTGAAAAACTGTTTTTT. Translating it yields CASRKGGLFEKLFF. The chain joins TRBV28 to TRBJ1-4; D might be TRBD1 (6 bases). The germline V gene has CDR1 MDHEN and CDR2 SYDVKM. Trimming took off 6 bases at V and 7 bases at J, with 15 bases between the two ends. The length of the CDR3 is 14 residues.

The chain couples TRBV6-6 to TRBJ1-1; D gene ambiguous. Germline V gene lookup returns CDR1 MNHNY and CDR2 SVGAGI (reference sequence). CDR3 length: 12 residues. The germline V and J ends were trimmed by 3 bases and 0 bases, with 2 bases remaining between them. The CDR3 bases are TGTGCCAGCAGTTATCTGAACACTGAAGCTTTCTTT. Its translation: CASSYLNTEAFF.

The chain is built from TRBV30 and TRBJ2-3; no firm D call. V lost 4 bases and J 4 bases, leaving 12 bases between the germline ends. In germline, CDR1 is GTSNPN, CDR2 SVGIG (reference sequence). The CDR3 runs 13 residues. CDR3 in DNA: TGTGCCTGGACTCTCGGGCCTTCAGATACGCAGTATTTT. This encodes CAWTLGPSDTQYF. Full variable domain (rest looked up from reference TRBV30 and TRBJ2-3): SQTIHQWPATLVQPVGSPLSLECTVEGTSNPNLYWYRQAAGRGLQLLFYSVGIGQISSEVPQNLSASRPQDRQFILSSKKLLLSDSGFYLCAWTLGPSDTQYFGPGTRLTVL.

The CDR3 loop reads CASSITGTGAPRQYF. CDR3 sequence (DNA): TGTGCCAGCAGCATCACCGGGACAGGGGCACCCCGCCAGTACTTC. The genes are TRBV5-8 and TRBJ2-5, with 10 bases that match TRBD1. The CDR3 is made up of 15 amino acids. After removal of 4 bases from V and 10 bases from J, the junction contained 13 bases not matched to a gene. The germline gives CDR1 SGHTS, CDR2 YDEGEE.

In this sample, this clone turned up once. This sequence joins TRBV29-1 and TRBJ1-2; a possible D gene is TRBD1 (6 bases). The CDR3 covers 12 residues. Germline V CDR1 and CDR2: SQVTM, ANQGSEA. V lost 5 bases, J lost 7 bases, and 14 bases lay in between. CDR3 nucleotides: TGCAGCGTTAGTTCGGGGGGCGGTGGCTACACCTTC. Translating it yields CSVSSGGGGYTF.

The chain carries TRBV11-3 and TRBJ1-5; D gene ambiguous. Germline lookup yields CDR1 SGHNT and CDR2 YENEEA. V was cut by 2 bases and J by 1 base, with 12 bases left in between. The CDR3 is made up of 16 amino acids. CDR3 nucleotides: TGTGCCAGCAGCTTATCTTCGGACGGAAGCAATCAGCCCCAGCATTTT. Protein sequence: CASSLSSDGSNQPQHF.

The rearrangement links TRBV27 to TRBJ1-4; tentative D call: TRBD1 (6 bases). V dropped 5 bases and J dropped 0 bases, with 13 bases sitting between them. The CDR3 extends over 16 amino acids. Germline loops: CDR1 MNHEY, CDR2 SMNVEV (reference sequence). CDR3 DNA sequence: TGTGCCAGCAGTCCCCTGGACAGCTCAACTAATGAAAAACTGTTTTTT. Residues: CASSPLDSSTNEKLFF. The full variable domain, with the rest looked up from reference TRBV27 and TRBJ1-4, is EAQVTQNPRYLITVTGKKLTVTCSQNMNHEYMSWYRQDPGLGLRQIYYSMNVEVTDKGDVPEGYKVSRKEKRNFPLILESPSPNQTSLYFCASSPLDSSTNEKLFFGSGTQLSVL.

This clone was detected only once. The CDR3 DNA reads as TGTGCCAGCAGACCCGGACCAACCTATAATTCACCCCTCCACTTT. Translating it yields CASRPGPTYNSPLHF. V is TRBV27 and J is TRBJ1-6, with no clear D. Looked up from germline, CDR1 is MNHEY and CDR2 is SMNVEV (reference sequence). This CDR3 contains 15 residues. V was trimmed by 6 bases and J by 2 bases, leaving 11 bases between them.

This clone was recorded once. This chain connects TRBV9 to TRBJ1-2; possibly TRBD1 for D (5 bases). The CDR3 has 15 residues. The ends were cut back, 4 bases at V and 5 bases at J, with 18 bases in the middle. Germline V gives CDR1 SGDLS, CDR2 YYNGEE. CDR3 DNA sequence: TGTGCCAGCAGCCTCGCCGGGACTCAAGTATATGGCTACACCTTC. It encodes CASSLAGTQVYGYTF.

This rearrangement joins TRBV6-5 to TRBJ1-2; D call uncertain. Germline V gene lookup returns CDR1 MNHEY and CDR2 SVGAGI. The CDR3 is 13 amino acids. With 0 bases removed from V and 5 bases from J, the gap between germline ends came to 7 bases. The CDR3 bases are TGTGCCAGCAGTTACTCGGGTGGATATGGCTACACCTTC. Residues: CASSYSGGYGYTF.

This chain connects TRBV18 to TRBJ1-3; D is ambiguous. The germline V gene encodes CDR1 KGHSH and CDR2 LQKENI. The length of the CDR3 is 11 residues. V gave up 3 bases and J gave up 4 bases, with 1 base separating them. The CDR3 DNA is TGTGCCAGCTCACCCGGAAACACCATATATTTT. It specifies CASSPGNTIYF.

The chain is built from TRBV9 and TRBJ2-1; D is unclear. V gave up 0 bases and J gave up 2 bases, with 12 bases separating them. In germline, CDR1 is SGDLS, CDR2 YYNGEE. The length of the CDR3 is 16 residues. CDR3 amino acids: CASSVVFGTTYNEQFF. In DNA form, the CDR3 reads TGTGCCAGCAGCGTAGTTTTCGGCACAACCTACAATGAGCAGTTCTTC.

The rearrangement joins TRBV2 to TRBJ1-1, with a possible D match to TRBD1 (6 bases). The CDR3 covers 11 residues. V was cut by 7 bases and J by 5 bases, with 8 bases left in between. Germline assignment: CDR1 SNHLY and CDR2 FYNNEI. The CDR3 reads CASKRGTEAFF. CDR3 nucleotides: TGTGCCAGCAAGAGGGGGACTGAAGCTTTCTTT.

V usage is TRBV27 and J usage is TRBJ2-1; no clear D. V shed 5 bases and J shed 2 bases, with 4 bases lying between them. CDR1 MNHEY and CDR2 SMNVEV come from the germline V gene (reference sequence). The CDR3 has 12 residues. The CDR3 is CASSPPYNEQFF. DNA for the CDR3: TGTGCCAGCAGTCCCCCCTACAATGAGCAGTTCTTC.

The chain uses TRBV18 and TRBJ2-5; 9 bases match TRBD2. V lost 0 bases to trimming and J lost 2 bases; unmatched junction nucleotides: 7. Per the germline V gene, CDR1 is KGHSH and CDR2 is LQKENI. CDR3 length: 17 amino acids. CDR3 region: CASSPPRPSGEQETQYF. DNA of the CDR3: TGTGCCAGCTCACCACCGAGGCCTAGCGGGGAGCAAGAGACCCAGTACTTC.

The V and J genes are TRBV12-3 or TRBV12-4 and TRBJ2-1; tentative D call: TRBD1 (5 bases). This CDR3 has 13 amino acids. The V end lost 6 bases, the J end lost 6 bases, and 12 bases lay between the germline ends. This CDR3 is CASRGLVFNEQFF. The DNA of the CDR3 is TGTGCCAGCAGGGGGCTGGTTTTCAATGAGCAGTTCTTC.

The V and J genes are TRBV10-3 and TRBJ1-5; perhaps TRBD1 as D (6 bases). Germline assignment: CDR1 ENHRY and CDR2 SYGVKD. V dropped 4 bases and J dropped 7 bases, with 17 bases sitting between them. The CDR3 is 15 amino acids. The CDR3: CAISVQGTGGQPQHF. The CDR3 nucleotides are TGTGCCATCAGTGTCCAGGGGACGGGAGGACAGCCCCAGCATTTT.

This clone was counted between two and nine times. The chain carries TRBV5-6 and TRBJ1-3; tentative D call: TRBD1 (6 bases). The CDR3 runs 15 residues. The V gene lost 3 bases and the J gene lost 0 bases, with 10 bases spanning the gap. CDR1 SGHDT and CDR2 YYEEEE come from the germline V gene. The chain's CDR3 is CASSSRDTSGNTIYF. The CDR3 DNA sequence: TGTGCCAGCAGCTCCCGGGACACCTCTGGAAACACCATATATTTT.

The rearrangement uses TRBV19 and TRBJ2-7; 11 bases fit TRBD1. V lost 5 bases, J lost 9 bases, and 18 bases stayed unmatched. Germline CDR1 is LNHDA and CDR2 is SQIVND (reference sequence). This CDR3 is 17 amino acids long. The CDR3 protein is CASSPSGTGGKTKGQYF. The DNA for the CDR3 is TGTGCCAGTAGTCCCTCCGGGACAGGGGGTAAAACTAAGGGGCAGTACTTC. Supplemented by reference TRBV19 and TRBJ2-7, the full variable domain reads DGGITQSPKYLFRKEGQNVTLSCEQNLNHDAMYWYRQDPGQGLRLIYYSQIVNDFQKGDIAEGYSVSREKKESFPLTVTSAQKNPTAFYLCASSPSGTGGKTKGQYFGPGTRLTVT.

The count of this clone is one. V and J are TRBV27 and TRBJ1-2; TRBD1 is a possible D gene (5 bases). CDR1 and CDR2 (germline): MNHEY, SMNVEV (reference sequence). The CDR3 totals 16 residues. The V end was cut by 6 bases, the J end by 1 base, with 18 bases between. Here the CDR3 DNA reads TGTGCCAGCAGGGGCGGGAGGGGCGCGGGTAACTATGGCTACACCTTC. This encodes CASRGGRGAGNYGYTF.

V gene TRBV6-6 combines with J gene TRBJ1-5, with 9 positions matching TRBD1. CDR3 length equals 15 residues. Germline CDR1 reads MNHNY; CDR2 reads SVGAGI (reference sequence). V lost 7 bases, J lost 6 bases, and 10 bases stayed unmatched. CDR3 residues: CASKPDRGTSQPQHF. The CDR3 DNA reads TGTGCCAGCAAGCCGGACAGGGGCACTAGTCAGCCCCAGCATTTT.

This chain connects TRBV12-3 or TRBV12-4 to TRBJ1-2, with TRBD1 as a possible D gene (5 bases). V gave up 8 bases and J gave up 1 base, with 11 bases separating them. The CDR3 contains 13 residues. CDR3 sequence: CASSAGLNYGYTF. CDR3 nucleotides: TGTGCCAGCTCGGCGGGGCTTAACTATGGCTACACCTTC.